The clone carrying this T cell receptor (beta chain) was observed a few times. Its antigen is not known. The data stem from a study of blood T cells in healthy people across ages. The study, taken as a whole, reports: Roughly linear age-related decline in beta diversity appeared, significant by age around 40. Both naive CD4+ cell counts and diversity were greater in long-lived donors than in aged donors.

Peripheral blood, roughly 9.3 milliliters per donor, was collected. A second PCR of about 6 to 11 cycles used a sample-barcoded 5' primer and a J-beta primer mix. One entry per CDR3 protein, called by TCRdb with MiXCR from the 5' RACE reads. The sample has about 800,000 distinct CDR3 sequences, less than 60% seen once; the top ten hold approximately 18%. Germline assignment: CDR1 SGHRS and CDR2 YFSETQ. The V end lost 4 bases, the J end lost 10 bases, and 15 bases lay between the germline ends. The length of the CDR3 is 13 residues. The receptor comes from an elderly man in good health. The chain uses TRBV5-1 and TRBJ2-1; a weak D match, TRBD2 (5 bases). The specimen was blood. CDR3 loop: CASSKLDTGEQFF. The CDR3 bases are TGCGCCAGCAGCAAACTAGATACGGGCGAGCAGTTCTTC.